A selection of T cell receptor beta chains follows, all from one sample in a study of blood T cells in healthy people across ages. TCRdb re-derived calls from the 5' RACE reads in MiXCR, one entry per CDR3 protein. The sample includes about 720,000 distinct CDR3 sequences, 22% of them seen just once. The sequenced sample was blood. The source is a man in his 70s in good health. Both conserved end residues are part of each CDR3. D genes are given only for firm matches. Some rows have no size entry. The others give once, few or many, or a class for an expanded clone.

j_call clone_size v_call d_call cdr3_aa cdr3_nt
TRBJ2-1 few TRBV20-1 TRBD2 CSADSSGDDTYNEQFF TGCAGTGCTGACTCCAGCGGGGACGACACCTACAATGAGCAGTTCTTC
TRBJ2-3 NA TRBV6-6 NA CASSSGRSRTDTQYF TGTGCCAGTTCCAGTGGGCGGAGCCGCACAGATACGCAGTATTTT
TRBJ2-7 few TRBV18 TRBD2 CASSPQAGYEQYF TGTGCCAGCTCACCTCAAGCGGGGTACGAGCAGTACTTC
TRBJ2-1 NA TRBV29-1 NA CSVASSSSNEQFF TGCAGCGTTGCTTCTTCTAGCTCCAATGAGCAGTTCTTC
TRBJ1-2 NA TRBV25-1 TRBD1 CASSPPVWDREAGGYTF TGTGCCAGCAGTCCACCCGTTTGGGACAGGGAGGCTGGTGGCTACACCTTC
TRBJ2-3 NA TRBV25-1 NA CASSEYRLDTQYF TGTGCCAGCAGTGAATATCGGCTAGATACGCAGTATTTT
TRBJ2-4 NA TRBV2 NA CASRGVAKNIQYF TGTGCCAGCAGAGGTGTAGCCAAAAACATTCAGTACTTC
TRBJ2-3 few TRBV12-3/TRBV12-4 TRBD2 CASRPSGGNTQYF TGTGCCAGCAGGCCTAGCGGGGGAAATACGCAGTATTTT
TRBJ2-3 NA TRBV5-1 TRBD1 CASSLRTGGFTDTQYF TGCGCCAGTAGCTTACGGACAGGGGGCTTCACAGATACGCAGTATTTT
TRBJ1-6 few TRBV5-1 NA CASTATSSYNSPLHF TGCGCCAGCACCGCTACGAGCTCCTATAATTCACCCCTCCACTTT
TRBJ2-3 NA TRBV20-1 NA CSPSAPTDTQYF TGCAGCCCGAGCGCCCCCACAGATACGCAGTATTTT
TRBJ2-3 few TRBV20-1 NA CSAGPGPSTDTQYF TGCAGTGCTGGGCCGGGACCTAGCACAGATACGCAGTATTTT
TRBJ1-6 NA TRBV7-2 TRBD1 CASSLQGQGNSPLHF TGTGCCAGCAGCTTACAGGGACAGGGGAATTCACCCCTCCACTTT
TRBJ1-1 few TRBV6-2/TRBV6-3 TRBD1 CASNPRTGGTFF TGTGCCAGCAATCCCAGGACAGGGGGAACTTTCTTT
TRBJ2-5 few TRBV7-9 NA CASSLVSSSETQYF TGTGCCAGCAGCTTAGTATCTAGTTCGGAGACCCAGTACTTC
TRBJ1-4 NA TRBV7-8 NA CASAGGGEKLFF TGTGCCTCAGCTGGGGGTGGAGAAAAACTGTTTTTT
TRBJ1-1 few TRBV7-9 NA CASSLGDTTAFF TGTGCCAGCAGCTTGGGGGACACGACAGCTTTCTTT
TRBJ2-5 few TRBV12-3/TRBV12-4 TRBD2 CASAGGAGETQYF TGTGCCAGCGCCGGGGGGGCCGGAGAGACCCAGTACTTC
TRBJ2-3 many TRBV12-3/TRBV12-4 NA CASSTNTDTQYF TGTGCCAGCAGTACCAACACAGATACGCAGTATTTT
TRBJ1-1 NA TRBV10-3 NA CAISDLDRSTEAFF TGTGCCATCAGTGACCTGGACAGAAGCACTGAAGCTTTCTTT
TRBJ2-2 NA TRBV7-9 TRBD1 CASSLLTGVPGELFF TGTGCCAGCAGCCTACTCACAGGGGTACCCGGGGAGCTGTTTTTT
TRBJ2-1 NA TRBV7-3 NA CASSSIRSPSNEQFF TGTGCCAGCAGCTCAATCCGATCGCCTTCAAATGAGCAGTTCTTC
TRBJ2-5 NA TRBV10-3 TRBD1 CAISESTLGTGMQETQYF TGTGCCATCAGTGAGTCGACTCTAGGGACAGGGATGCAAGAGACCCAGTACTTC
TRBJ2-3 few TRBV3-1 NA CASSQGLPTSTDTQYF TGTGCCAGCAGTCAAGGTCTGCCCACTAGCACAGATACGCAGTATTTT
TRBJ2-5 many TRBV7-2 TRBD2 CASSPPGLAGRGTQYF TGTGCCAGCAGCCCCCCAGGACTAGCGGGAAGAGGGACCCAGTACTTC
TRBJ2-5 few TRBV21-1 NA CASSNRRSDQETQYF TGTGCCAGCAGCAACCGCAGGTCCGACCAAGAGACCCAGTACTTC